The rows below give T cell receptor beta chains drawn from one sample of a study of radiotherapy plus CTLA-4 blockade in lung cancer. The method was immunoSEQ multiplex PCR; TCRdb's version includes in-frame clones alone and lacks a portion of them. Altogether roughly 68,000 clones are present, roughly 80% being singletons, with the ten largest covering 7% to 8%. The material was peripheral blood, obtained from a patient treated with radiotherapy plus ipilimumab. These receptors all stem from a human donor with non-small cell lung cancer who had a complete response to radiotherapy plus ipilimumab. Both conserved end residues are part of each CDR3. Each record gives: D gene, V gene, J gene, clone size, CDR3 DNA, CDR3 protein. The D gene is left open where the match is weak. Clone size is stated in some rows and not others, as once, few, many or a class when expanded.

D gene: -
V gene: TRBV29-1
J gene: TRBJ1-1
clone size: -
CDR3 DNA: TGCAGCGCCCGCGGAGGGTCTGAAGCTTTCTTT
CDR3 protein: CSARGGSEAFF

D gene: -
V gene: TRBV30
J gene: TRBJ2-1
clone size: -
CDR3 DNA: TGTGCCCTAGGACACCTATACAATGAGCAGTTCTTC
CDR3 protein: CALGHLYNEQFF

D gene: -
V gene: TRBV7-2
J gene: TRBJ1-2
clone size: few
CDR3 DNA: TGTGCCAGCAGCCCCTCCTCCGGGCAGGCCTATGGCTACACCTTC
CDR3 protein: CASSPSSGQAYGYTF

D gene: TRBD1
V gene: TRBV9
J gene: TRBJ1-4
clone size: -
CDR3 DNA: TGTGCCAGCAGCGACCCGGGACAGGTTAATGAAAAACTGTTTTTT
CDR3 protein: CASSDPGQVNEKLFF

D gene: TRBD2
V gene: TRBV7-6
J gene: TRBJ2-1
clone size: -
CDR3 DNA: TGTGCCAGCAGCTTGGTCCGTCTAGCGGGGGTCAATGAGCAGTTCTTC
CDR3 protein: CASSLVRLAGVNEQFF

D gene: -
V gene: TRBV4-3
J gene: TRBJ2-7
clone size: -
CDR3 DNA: TGCGCCAGCAGCCAAGATATTGGATACTTGACGTCCTACGAGCAGTACTTC
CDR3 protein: CASSQDIGYLTSYEQYF

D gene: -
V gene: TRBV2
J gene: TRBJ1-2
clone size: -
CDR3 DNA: TGTGCCAGCAATCGAGGGGGGCGGCGGGGCTACACCTTC
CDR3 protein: CASNRGGRRGYTF

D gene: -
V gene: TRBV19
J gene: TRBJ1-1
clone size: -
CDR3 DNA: TGTGCCAGTAGTATGGAGGGGAAGAACACTGAAGCTTTCTTT
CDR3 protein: CASSMEGKNTEAFF

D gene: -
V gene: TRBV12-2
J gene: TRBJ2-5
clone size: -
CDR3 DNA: TGTGCAAGTCGCCCCCGCAGGGAGACCCAGTACTTC
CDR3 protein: CASRPRRETQYF

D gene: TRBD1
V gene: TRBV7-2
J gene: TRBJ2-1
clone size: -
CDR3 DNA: TGTGCCAGCAGCTCAGCCCAGACAGGGCCCGTTGATGAGCAGTTCTTC
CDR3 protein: CASSSAQTGPVDEQFF

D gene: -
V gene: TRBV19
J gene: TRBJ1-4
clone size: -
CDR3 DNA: TGTGCCGGTAATACCCCCGGGGGGTCGGGTGAAAAACTGTTTTTT
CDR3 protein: CAGNTPGGSGEKLFF

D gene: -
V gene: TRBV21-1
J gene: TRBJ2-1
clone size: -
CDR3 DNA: TGTGCCAGCAGCCTGGACACGAGCTCCTACAATGAGCAGTTCTTC
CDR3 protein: CASSLDTSSYNEQFF

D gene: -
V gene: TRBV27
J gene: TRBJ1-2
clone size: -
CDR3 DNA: TGTGCCAGCAGTTTCGGGACTTCACGCTATGGCTACACCTTC
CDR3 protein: CASSFGTSRYGYTF

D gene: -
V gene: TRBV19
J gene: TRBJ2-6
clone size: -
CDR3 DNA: TGTGCCAGTAGTATAGGGCGGAACTCTGGGGCCAACGTCCTGACTTTC
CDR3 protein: CASSIGRNSGANVLTF

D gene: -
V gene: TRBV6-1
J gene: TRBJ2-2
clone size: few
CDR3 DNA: TGTGCCAGCAGTGAAGATGGGCGTTATCTCGGGGAGCTGTTTTTT
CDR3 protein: CASSEDGRYLGELFF

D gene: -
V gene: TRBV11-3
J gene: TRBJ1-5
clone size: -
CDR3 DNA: TGTGCCAGCAGCCATGATAGCAATCAGCCCCAGCATTTT
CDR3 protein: CASSHDSNQPQHF

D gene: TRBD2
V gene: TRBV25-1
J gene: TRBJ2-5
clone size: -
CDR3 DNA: TGTGCCAGCAGTGCGGGACTAGCGGGAGGACAAGAGACCCAGTACTTC
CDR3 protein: CASSAGLAGGQETQYF

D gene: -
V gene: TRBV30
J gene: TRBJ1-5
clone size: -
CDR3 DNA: TGTGCCTGGAGTCGGACCAATCAGCCCCAGCATTTT
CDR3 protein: CAWSRTNQPQHF

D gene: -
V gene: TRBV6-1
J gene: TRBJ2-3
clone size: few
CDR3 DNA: TGTGCCTATACCCTAGGGGGTACAGATACGCAGTATTTT
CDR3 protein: CAYTLGGTDTQYF

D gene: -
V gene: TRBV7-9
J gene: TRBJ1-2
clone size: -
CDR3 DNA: TGTGCCAGCAGCAAGAAGGAATATACAGGAACCGACAACTATGGCTACACCTTC
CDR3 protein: CASSKKEYTGTDNYGYTF

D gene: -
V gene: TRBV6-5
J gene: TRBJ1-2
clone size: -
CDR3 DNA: TGTGCCAGCAGTGTTCCGACTACCGATGGCTACACCTTC
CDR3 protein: CASSVPTTDGYTF

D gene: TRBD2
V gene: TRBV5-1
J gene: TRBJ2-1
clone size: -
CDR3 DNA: TGCGCCAGCAGCTCTGTAGCGGGAGCCGGGTTCGATGAGCAGTTCTTC
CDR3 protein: CASSSVAGAGFDEQFF

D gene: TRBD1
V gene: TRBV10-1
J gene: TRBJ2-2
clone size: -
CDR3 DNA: TGCGCCAGCAGTCGACAGGGGGTCAGCGCCGGGGAGCTGTTTTTT
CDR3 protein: CASSRQGVSAGELFF

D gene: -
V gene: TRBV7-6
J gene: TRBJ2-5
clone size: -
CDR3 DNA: TGTGCCAGCAGCGATACCTTACAGGGCCAAGAGACCCAGTACTTC
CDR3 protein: CASSDTLQGQETQYF

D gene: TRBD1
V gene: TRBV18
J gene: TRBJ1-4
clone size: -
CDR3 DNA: TGTGCCAGCTCACCAAACCAGGGGGTTGGCGAAAAACTGTTTTTT
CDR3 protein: CASSPNQGVGEKLFF

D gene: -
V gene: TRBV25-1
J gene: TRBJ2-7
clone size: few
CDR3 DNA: TGTGCCAGCAGCCCCAACCCGGACAGCTACGAGCAGTACTTC
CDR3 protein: CASSPNPDSYEQYF

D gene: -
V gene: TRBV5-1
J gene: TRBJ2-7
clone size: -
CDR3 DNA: TGCGCCAGCAGCTTGGGATACTCCGGGGACGGTACCTACGAGCAGTACTTC
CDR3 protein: CASSLGYSGDGTYEQYF

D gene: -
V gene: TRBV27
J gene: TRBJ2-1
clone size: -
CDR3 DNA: TGTGCCAGCAGTTTCTTGACCGGGACCCTCTACAATGAGCAGTTCTTC
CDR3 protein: CASSFLTGTLYNEQFF

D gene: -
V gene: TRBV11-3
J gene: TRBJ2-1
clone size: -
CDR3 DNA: TGTGCCAGCAGCTTAGCATCGGGACCCAGGATTGGGACTGAGCAGTTCTTC
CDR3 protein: CASSLASGPRIGTEQFF

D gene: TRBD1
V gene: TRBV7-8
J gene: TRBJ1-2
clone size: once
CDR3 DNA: TGTGCCAGCAGCACGGACAGGGGTAACTATGGCTACACCTTC
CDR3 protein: CASSTDRGNYGYTF

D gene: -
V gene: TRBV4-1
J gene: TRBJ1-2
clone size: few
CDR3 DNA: TGCGCCAGCAGCCAAGAGGGCGGGGGGGGCGGCCCTAACTATGGCTACACCTTC
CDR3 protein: CASSQEGGGGGPNYGYTF

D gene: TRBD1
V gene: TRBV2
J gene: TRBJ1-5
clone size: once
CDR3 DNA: TGTGCCAGCAGCCGGGACAGGGTAGGACAGCCCCAGCATTTT
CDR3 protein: CASSRDRVGQPQHF

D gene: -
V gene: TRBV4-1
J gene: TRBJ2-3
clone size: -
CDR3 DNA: TGCGCCAGCAGCCAAGATCATAGCACAGATACGCAGTATTTT
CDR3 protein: CASSQDHSTDTQYF

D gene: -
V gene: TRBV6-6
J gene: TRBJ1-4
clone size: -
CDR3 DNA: TGTGCCAGCAATAGCGAGGGCGCAAGTCCTGAAAAACTGTTTTTT
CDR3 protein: CASNSEGASPEKLFF

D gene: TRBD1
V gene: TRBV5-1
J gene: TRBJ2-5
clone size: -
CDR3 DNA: TGCGCCAGCAGCTCACGGACAGGGGCGGGCGAGACCCAGTACTTC
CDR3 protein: CASSSRTGAGETQYF

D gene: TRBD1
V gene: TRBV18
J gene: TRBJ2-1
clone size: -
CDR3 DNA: TGTGCCAGCTCACCACGGGACAGGGGTTACAATGAGCAGTTCTTC
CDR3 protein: CASSPRDRGYNEQFF

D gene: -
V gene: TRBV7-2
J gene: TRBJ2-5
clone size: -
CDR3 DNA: TGTGCCAGCAGCCGATCTGGGGAGACCCAGTACTTC
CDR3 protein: CASSRSGETQYF

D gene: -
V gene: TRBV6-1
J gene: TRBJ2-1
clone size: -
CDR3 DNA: TGTGCCAGCAATCGGGAGTCCTACAATGAGCAGTTCTTC
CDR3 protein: CASNRESYNEQFF

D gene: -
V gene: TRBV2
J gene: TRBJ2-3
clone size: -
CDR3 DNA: TGTGCCAGCAGTGTTAGCACAGATACGCAGTATTTT
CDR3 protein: CASSVSTDTQYF

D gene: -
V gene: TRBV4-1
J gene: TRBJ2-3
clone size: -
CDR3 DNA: TGCGCCAGCAGCCAGGCCCGGGACTCCCTCACAGATACGCAGTATTTT
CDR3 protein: CASSQARDSLTDTQYF

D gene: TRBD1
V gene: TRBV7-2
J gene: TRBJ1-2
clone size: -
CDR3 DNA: TGTGCCAGCAGCTCGGGACAGGGCCTCAGAGGCTACACCTTC
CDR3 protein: CASSSGQGLRGYTF

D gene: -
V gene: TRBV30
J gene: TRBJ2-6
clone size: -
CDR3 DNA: TGTGCCTGGGGCATTGGGGCCAACGTCCTGACTTTC
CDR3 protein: CAWGIGANVLTF